This T cell receptor beta chain originates from a study of T cell clusters in autoimmune cytopenias. This CDR3 is 14 amino acids long. Germline V CDR1 and CDR2: LNHDA, SQIVND (reference sequence). TRB amplification used approximately 250 ng of peripheral blood genomic DNA. One tube held mixed TRB-A and TRB-B primer pools for touch-down PCR. Reanalyzing the multiplex PCR reads, TCRdb keeps one entry per CDR3 protein, without DNA. The sample spans a few thousand distinct CDR3 sequences; the ten largest clones claim around a fifth. This clonotype is identified as medium-sized from frequency. These same data were also listed under a study on T cell repertoires in aging, cancer and after chemotherapy. This second study says: Median generation probability rose over the chemotherapy interval in each cancer cohort, suggesting rebound thymic output.

The V and J genes are TRBV19 and TRBJ2-5. The receptor's source is a human donor in good health. The material sequenced was peripheral blood. CDR3: CASSIGSGWETQYF. Using reference TRBV19 and TRBJ2-5 for the parts outside the CDR3, the full variable domain is DGGITQSPKYLFRKEGQNVTLSCEQNLNHDAMYWYRQDPGQGLRLIYYSQIVNDFQKGDIAEGYSVSREKKESFPLTVTSAQKNPTAFYLCASSIGSGWETQYFGPGTRLLVL.